Listed here are 30 T cell receptor beta chains from one sample, sequenced in a study of blood T cell repertoires in COVID-19. TCRdb keeps only in-frame clones here, not all; method: immunoSEQ multiplex PCR. The data show 250,000 to 350,000 clones, around 89% seen once. The sequenced sample was peripheral blood. The receptors derive from a man aged 25-45 years with acute or convalescent COVID-19.

The rearrangement joins TRBV28 to TRBJ2-1; a possible D gene is TRBD1 (6 bases). CDR1 MDHEN and CDR2 SYDVKM come from the germline V gene. This CDR3 comprises 15 residues. V was shortened by 7 bases and J by 10 bases, with 23 bases between the two germline ends. The CDR3, as DNA: TGTGCCAGCACCCCGAACTTGGGGGTGGGGGCGGAGCAGTTCTTC. It codes for CASTPNLGVGAEQFF.

The V and J genes are TRBV11-3 and TRBJ1-1, with D unclear. The germline CDR1 and CDR2 sequences are SGHNT and YENEEA. The CDR3 consists of 13 residues. V was shortened by 5 bases and J by 5 bases, with 12 bases between the two germline ends. The CDR3 spells CASSQGRRTEAFF. The CDR3 nucleotides are TGTGCCAGCAGCCAAGGGAGGAGGACTGAAGCTTTCTTT.

The chain joins TRBV10-1 to TRBJ2-3; the match to TRBD2 covers 11 bases. The ends lost 8 bases at V and 0 bases at J; junction bases unmatched: 4. CDR3 size: 15 residues. Per germline, CDR1 WNHNN and CDR2 SYGVQD (reference sequence). CDR3 coding DNA: TGCGCCAGCTCCAGGACTAGCGGGAGCACAGATACGCAGTATTTT. It encodes CASSRTSGSTDTQYF.

The chain recombines TRBV4-1 with TRBJ2-3; 11 positions agree with TRBD2. The CDR3 covers 18 residues. The germline gives CDR1 MGHRA, CDR2 YSYEKL. V lost 0 bases, J lost 2 bases, and 7 bases stayed unmatched. DNA for the CDR3: TGCGCCAGCAGCCAAGATCGTTTAGCGGGGGGGCTCACAGATACGCAGTATTTT. As protein: CASSQDRLAGGLTDTQYF.

For the CDR3, the DNA is TGTGCCAGCAGCGGCTACAGACTAGCGGGGGACCTTACAGATACGCAGTATTTT. Translated, it gives CASSGYRLAGDLTDTQYF. The chain is built from TRBV7-9 and TRBJ2-3, with TRBD2 matching 12 bases. The CDR3 is 18 amino acids. V trimming: 5 bases; J trimming: 3 bases; junction bases outside the gene matches: 12. The germline V gene has CDR1 SEHNR and CDR2 FQNEAQ (reference sequence).

The CDR3 DNA follows: TGTGCCAGCAGTTACACGGGGCGGGGCACCGGGGAGCTGTTTTTT. It codes for CASSYTGRGTGELFF. The chain joins TRBV6-5 to TRBJ2-2; the D gene is possibly TRBD2 (6 bases). V was pared by 2 bases and J by 4 bases, with 11 bases between. This CDR3 is 15 amino acids long. In germline, CDR1 is MNHEY, CDR2 SVGAGI.

V is TRBV28 and J is TRBJ2-5, with D possibly TRBD2 on 5 matching bases. Germline assignment: CDR1 MDHEN and CDR2 SYDVKM. The CDR3 is 14 residues long. V lost 9 bases and J 5 bases, leaving 19 bases between the germline ends. CDR3 in amino acids: CASRLAGFLETQYF. DNA for the CDR3: TGTGCCAGTCGTCTAGCAGGCTTTTTGGAGACCCAGTACTTC.

The chain links TRBV2 to TRBJ1-5; D might be TRBD1 (5 bases). This CDR3 spans 15 amino acids. The V and J ends lost 3 bases and 6 bases respectively, with 15 bases between them. CDR1 is SNHLY, CDR2 FYNNEI, per germline. The CDR3 reads CASSESGGRSQPQHF. CDR3 coding DNA: TGTGCCAGCAGTGAGAGCGGGGGGAGAAGTCAGCCCCAGCATTTT.

The chain carries TRBV7-3 and TRBJ2-2, with D tentatively TRBD1 (5 bases). Trimming left V 3 bases short and J 6 bases short, with 8 bases between. The CDR3 consists of 13 residues. CDR1 and CDR2 from the germline V gene are SGHTA and FQGTGA. CDR3 in DNA: TGTGCCAGCAGCTTGCAGGGCGCCGGGGAGCTGTTTTTT. Its translation is CASSLQGAGELFF.

The chain carries TRBV19 and TRBJ2-4; 7 nucleotides agree with TRBD2. Trimming removed 7 bases from V and 2 bases from J; junction bases left unmatched: 8. There are 15 residues in the CDR3. Germline V gene data show CDR1 as LNHDA and CDR2 as SQIVND (reference sequence). CDR3 sequence (DNA): TGTGCCAGTAATCGAGCGGGAAGTTCCAAAAACATTCAGTACTTC. This gives the protein CASNRAGSSKNIQYF.

The chain has TRBV9 and TRBJ2-7, with 9 positions matching TRBD1. The junction had 10 bases not matched to a gene; V was cut back by 0 bases and J by 6 bases. CDR1 and CDR2 from the germline V gene are SGDLS and YYNGEE. CDR3 length: 16 residues. In DNA, the CDR3 is TGTGCCAGCAGCGTAGCCGCGGGACAGGGTGGCGGCGAGCAGTACTTC. It yields the protein CASSVAAGQGGGEQYF.

V and J are TRBV5-6 and TRBJ1-1; D may be TRBD1 (5 bases). This CDR3 spans 14 amino acids. CDR1 and CDR2 from the germline V gene are SGHDT and YYEEEE. V dropped 2 bases and J dropped 0 bases, with 8 bases sitting between them. The chain's CDR3 is CASSFDRMNTEAFF. The CDR3 coding sequence is TGTGCCAGCAGCTTCGACAGAATGAACACTGAAGCTTTCTTT.

There are a few counts of this clone. The chain recombines TRBV30 with TRBJ1-1; D gene ambiguous. This CDR3 is built from 15 residues. With 0 bases removed from V and 4 bases from J, the gap between germline ends came to 15 bases. Germline CDR1 reads GTSNPN; CDR2 reads SVGIG (reference sequence). CDR3 in DNA: TGTGCCTGGAGTGTACTGCGGGGTGGCGGCACTGAAGCTTTCTTT. Protein: CAWSVLRGGGTEAFF.

This clone was counted a few times. The CDR3 spells CASSRGHNEKLFF. CDR3 DNA: TGCGCCAGCAGTAGGGGTCATAATGAAAAACTGTTTTTT. The V call is TRBV10-1, the J call TRBJ1-4, with TRBD1 as a possible D gene (5 bases). Germline lookup yields CDR1 WNHNN and CDR2 SYGVQD (reference sequence). CDR3 length: 13 amino acids. V lost 5 bases and J lost 4, with 8 bases in between.

In this sample, this clone turned up a few times. V and J are TRBV5-1 and TRBJ2-3; weak D call: TRBD2 (6 bases). The length of the CDR3 is 14 residues. Trimming took 4 bases from V and 0 from J, leaving 9 bases between them. Germline V gene lookup returns CDR1 SGHRS and CDR2 YFSETQ. CDR3 coding DNA: TGCGCCAGCAGCATAGGGACTAGCACAGATACGCAGTATTTT. This codes for CASSIGTSTDTQYF.

The chain uses TRBV15 and TRBJ1-4; D may be TRBD1 (5 bases). CDR3 length: 14 amino acids. Germline V gene data show CDR1 as LNHNV and CDR2 as YYDKDF (reference sequence). V was cut by 1 base and J by 6 bases, with 9 bases left in between. The chain's CDR3 is CATSRGGRDEKLFF. CDR3 nucleotides: TGTGCCACCAGCAGAGGAGGCAGGGATGAAAAACTGTTTTTT.

The V gene is TRBV13, the J gene TRBJ2-4; D is possibly TRBD2 (6 bases). The V end was cut by 4 bases, the J end by 6 bases, with 16 bases between. The CDR3 totals 15 residues. Germline-derived CDR1 and CDR2 are PRHDT and FYEKMQ (reference sequence). CDR3: CASSYTTDYGNIQYF. CDR3 nucleotide sequence: TGTGCCAGCAGCTACACCACGGACTACGGAAACATTCAGTACTTC.

The V gene is TRBV7-2, the J gene TRBJ2-7; 12 bases line up with TRBD2. The CDR3 spans 15 residues. The germline V gene has CDR1 SGHTA and CDR2 FQGNSA. J lost 2 bases, V lost 8 bases, and 7 bases had no gene match. The CDR3 loop is CASRETSGSPYEQYF. The CDR3 region has the DNA TGTGCCAGCCGCGAGACTAGCGGGAGCCCCTACGAGCAGTACTTC.

The chain recombines TRBV19 with TRBJ1-5; 7 bases line up with TRBD1. The J segment lost 4 bases and the V segment lost 3 bases, leaving 15 bases of the junction unmatched. Per germline, CDR1 LNHDA and CDR2 SQIVND (reference sequence). This CDR3 contains 18 residues. The CDR3 is CASSILRSTGLLNQPQHF. DNA of the CDR3: TGTGCCAGTAGTATTTTAAGGTCGACAGGGCTACTAAATCAGCCCCAGCATTTT.

The genes are TRBV6-4 and TRBJ1-5; perhaps TRBD1 as D (5 bases). The CDR3 extends over 14 amino acids. The germline CDR1 and CDR2 sequences are MRHNA and SNTAGT. The ends were cut back, 4 bases at V and 4 bases at J, with 11 bases in the middle. DNA of the CDR3: TGTGCCAGCAGTGCCGGGGGGGGAAATCAGCCCCAGCATTTT. It is translated as CASSAGGGNQPQHF.

This clone has just one count. The J gene is TRBJ2-4, the V gene TRBV7-3; D uncertain. Germline CDR1 reads SGHTA; CDR2 reads FQGTGA. V was trimmed by 5 bases and J by 0 bases, leaving 8 bases between them. The CDR3 has 14 amino acids. The CDR3 DNA sequence: TGTGCCAGCAGCCTACAGTTAGCCAAAAACATTCAGTACTTC. Residues: CASSLQLAKNIQYF.

The DNA of the CDR3 is TGTGCCAGTAGTAGGGACAGGGTCACCGGGGAGCTGTTTTTT. Translating gives CASSRDRVTGELFF. The V gene is TRBV19, the J gene TRBJ2-2, with 9 nucleotides matching TRBD1. CDR3 length: 14 amino acids. V lost 4 bases and J lost 4; bases outside the gene matches: 1. Per the germline V gene, CDR1 is LNHDA and CDR2 is SQIVND (reference sequence).

In this sample, this clone turned up once. V is TRBV6-5 and J is TRBJ2-4; 7 nucleotides line up with TRBD1. CDR3 size: 11 residues. In germline, CDR1 is MNHEY, CDR2 SVGAGI. The ends lost 11 bases at V and 6 bases at J; junction bases unmatched: 4. Here the CDR3 DNA reads TGTGCCGTACGACAGGGAAACATTCAGTACTTC. Amino acids: CAVRQGNIQYF.

Only a few counts were recorded for this clone. The chain couples TRBV6-6 to TRBJ2-1; D unclear. Germline V lookup: CDR1 MNHNY, CDR2 SVGAGI (reference sequence). V was pared by 0 bases and J by 9 bases, with 15 bases between. The CDR3 spans 15 residues. CDR3 in amino acids: CASSYSRDLRSEQFF. In nucleotides, the CDR3 is TGTGCCAGCAGTTACTCCCGAGACTTAAGGAGTGAGCAGTTCTTC.

This chain links TRBV5-1 with TRBJ1-3; 10 bases line up with TRBD1. The length of the CDR3 is 16 residues. Germline V CDR1 and CDR2: SGHRS, YFSETQ. After removal of 4 bases from V and 3 bases from J, the junction contained 7 bases not matched to a gene. This chain's CDR3 is CASSRAGTGDGNTIYF. The CDR3, as DNA: TGCGCCAGCAGCCGCGCCGGGACAGGGGATGGAAACACCATATATTTT.

The V gene is TRBV6-5, the J gene TRBJ1-2; 9 nucleotides agree with TRBD1. This CDR3 comprises 14 residues. Germline values: CDR1 MNHEY, CDR2 SVGAGI. The trim removed 6 bases at V and 4 bases at J, leaving 6 bases unmatched. The CDR3 bases are TGTGCCAGCAGCCGGGACAGGGTTAGCTATGGCTACACCTTC. This gives the protein CASSRDRVSYGYTF.

This sequence joins TRBV27 and TRBJ1-2; TRBD1 might be the D (6 bases). The V gene lost 6 bases and the J gene lost 3 bases, with 14 bases spanning the gap. The CDR3 is 14 amino acids. From germline, CDR1 is MNHEY and CDR2 SMNVEV (reference sequence). The CDR3 DNA is TGTGCCAGCAGCGTAGGTCAGGGGTACTATGGCTACACCTTC. Protein: CASSVGQGYYGYTF.

This clone was seen once. The chain employs TRBV28 and TRBJ2-5, with a weak D call TRBD1 (6 bases). Germline CDR1 is MDHEN and CDR2 is SYDVKM. CDR3 size: 15 residues. V was clipped by 2 bases and J by 5 bases, with 15 bases between them. The CDR3 DNA is TGTGCCAGCAGTTTACCGGGAACAGGGTCGGAGACCCAGTACTTC. Protein sequence: CASSLPGTGSETQYF.

V is TRBV5-1 and J is TRBJ2-1; 8 bases fit TRBD2. The ends lost 1 base at V and 8 bases at J; junction bases unmatched: 8. The germline gives CDR1 SGHRS, CDR2 YFSETQ. The CDR3 contains 15 residues. The CDR3: CASSLSGSSLDEQFF. CDR3 nucleotide sequence: TGCGCCAGCAGCTTGAGCGGGAGTTCTCTCGATGAGCAGTTCTTC.

The genes are TRBV27 and TRBJ1-2; D call uncertain. The CDR3 spans 13 residues. V gave up 3 bases and J gave up 4 bases, with 9 bases separating them. CDR1 MNHEY and CDR2 SMNVEV come from the germline V gene (reference sequence). This CDR3 is CASSFKGAYGYTF. In DNA, the CDR3 is TGTGCCAGCAGTTTCAAAGGAGCCTATGGCTACACCTTC.